This entry features one T cell receptor (beta chain) sequence. Authors' methods: By means of reference gene primer amplification, nucleated cell counts were estimated. Sequencing was performed with immunoSEQ multiplex PCR; in TCRdb, only in-frame clones are kept and a portion is missing. V, J and clone size are those of that table, while D and trimming were read from the DNA. The sample consists of about 100,000 clones, roughly 92% of them appearing once. There are 17 residues in the CDR3. The V gene's germline CDR1 is MNHEY and CDR2 SVGEGT. J lost 2 bases, V lost 2 bases, and 10 bases had no gene match. The data were taken from a study of blood T cell repertoires in COVID-19.

This receptor was obtained from a man between 65 and 85 years old with acute or convalescent COVID-19. The sequenced sample was peripheral blood. The chain is built from TRBV6-2 or TRBV6-3 and TRBJ1-1, with 8 bases aligning to TRBD1. The CDR3 DNA reads TGTGCCAGCAGTTACCCCCGGACAGGGCGTCACAACACTGAAGCTTTCTTT. It codes for CASSYPRTGRHNTEAFF.